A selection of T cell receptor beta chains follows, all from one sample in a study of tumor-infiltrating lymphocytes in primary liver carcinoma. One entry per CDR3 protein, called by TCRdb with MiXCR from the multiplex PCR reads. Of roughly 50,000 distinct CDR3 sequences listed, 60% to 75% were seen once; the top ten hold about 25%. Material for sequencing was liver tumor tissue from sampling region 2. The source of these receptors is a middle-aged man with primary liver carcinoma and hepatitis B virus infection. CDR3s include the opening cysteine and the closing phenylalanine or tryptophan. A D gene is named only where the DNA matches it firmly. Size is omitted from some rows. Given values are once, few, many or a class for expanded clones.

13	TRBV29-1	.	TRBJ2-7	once	CSVEVDGSCEQYF	TGCAGCGTTGAGGTAGACGGCTCCTGCGAACAGTACTTC
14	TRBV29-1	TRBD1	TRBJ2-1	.	CNVGVDRVWDEQFF	TGCAACGTTGGGGTCGACAGGGTGTGGGATGAGCAGTTCTTC
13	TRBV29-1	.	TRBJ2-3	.	CSVPYPGTDTQYF	TGCAGCGTTCCATATCCCGGCACAGATACGCAGTATTTT
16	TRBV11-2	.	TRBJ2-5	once	CACSLGSSGTGETQYF	TGTGCCTGCAGCTTGGGGAGTAGCGGCACGGGGGAGACCCAGTACTTC
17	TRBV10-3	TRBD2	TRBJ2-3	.	CAISGSFGTSGSDTQYF	TGTGCCATCAGTGGTTCTTTCGGGACTAGCGGGAGTGATACGCAGTATTTT
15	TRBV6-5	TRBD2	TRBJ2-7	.	CASSRALAGDYEQYF	TGTGCCAGCAGTCGGGCACTAGCGGGAGACTACGAGCAGTACTTC
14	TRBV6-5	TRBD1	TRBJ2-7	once	CAIYPGQGNYEQYF	TGTGCCATCTACCCGGGACAGGGGAACTACGAGCAGTACTTC
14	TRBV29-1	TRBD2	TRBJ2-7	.	CSASGLAVFYEQYF	TGCAGCGCATCGGGACTAGCTGTATTCTACGAGCAGTACTTC
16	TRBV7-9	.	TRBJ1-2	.	CASSPYRLGGNYGYTF	TGTGCCAGCAGCCCTTACAGGCTGGGAGGGAATTATGGCTACACCTTC
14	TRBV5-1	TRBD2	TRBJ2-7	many	CASSSGGSSYEQYF	TGCGCCAGCAGCTCGGGAGGAAGCTCCTACGAGCAGTACTTC
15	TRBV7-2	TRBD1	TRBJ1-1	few	CASSPQGTVNTEAFF	TGTGCCAGCAGCCCACAAGGGACAGTGAACACTGAAGCTTTCTTT
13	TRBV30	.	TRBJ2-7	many	CASDRGLGGEQYF	TGTGCCTCAGACCGGGGTTTAGGTGGCGAGCAGTACTTC
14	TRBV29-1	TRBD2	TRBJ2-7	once	CSVEDLAGVSKQHF	TGCAGCGTTGAAGACCTGGCGGGAGTCTCCAAGCAGCACTTC
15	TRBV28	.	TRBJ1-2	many	CASSFGDTGLDGYTF	TGTGCCAGCAGTTTTGGGGATACAGGGTTAGATGGCTACACCTTC
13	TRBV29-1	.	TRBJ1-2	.	CSSAGVLVYGYTF	TGCAGTTCGGCAGGGGTTCTAGTCTATGGCTACACCTTC
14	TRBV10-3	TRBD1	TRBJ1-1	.	CAICGDRANTEAFF	TGTGCCATCTGTGGTGACAGGGCGAACACTGAAGCTTTCTTC